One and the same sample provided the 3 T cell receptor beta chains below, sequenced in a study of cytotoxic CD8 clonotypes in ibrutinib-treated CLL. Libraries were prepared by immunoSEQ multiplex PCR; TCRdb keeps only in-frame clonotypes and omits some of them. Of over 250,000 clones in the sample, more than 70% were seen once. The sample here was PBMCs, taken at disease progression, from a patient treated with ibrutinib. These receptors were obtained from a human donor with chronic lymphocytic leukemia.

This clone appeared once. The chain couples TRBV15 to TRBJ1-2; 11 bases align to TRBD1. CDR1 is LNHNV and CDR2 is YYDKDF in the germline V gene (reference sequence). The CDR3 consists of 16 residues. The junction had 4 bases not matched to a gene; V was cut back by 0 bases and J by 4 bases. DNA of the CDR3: TGTGCCACCAGCAGAGACGCGGGACAGGGGGGCTATGGCTACACCTTC. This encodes CATSRDAGQGGYGYTF.

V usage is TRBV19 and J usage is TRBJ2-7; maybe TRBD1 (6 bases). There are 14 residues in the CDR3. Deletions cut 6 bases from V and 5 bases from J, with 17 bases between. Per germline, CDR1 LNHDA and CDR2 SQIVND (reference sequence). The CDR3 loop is CASRPDRSVNEQYF. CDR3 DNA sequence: TGTGCCAGTAGACCCGACAGGAGCGTGAACGAGCAGTACTTC.

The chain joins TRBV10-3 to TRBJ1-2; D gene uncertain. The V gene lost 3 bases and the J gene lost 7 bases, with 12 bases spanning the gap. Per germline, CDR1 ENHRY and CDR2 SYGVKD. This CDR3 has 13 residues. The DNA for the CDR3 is TGTGCCATCAGTGATAAAGGCTATGGTGGCTACACCTTC. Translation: CAISDKGYGGYTF.